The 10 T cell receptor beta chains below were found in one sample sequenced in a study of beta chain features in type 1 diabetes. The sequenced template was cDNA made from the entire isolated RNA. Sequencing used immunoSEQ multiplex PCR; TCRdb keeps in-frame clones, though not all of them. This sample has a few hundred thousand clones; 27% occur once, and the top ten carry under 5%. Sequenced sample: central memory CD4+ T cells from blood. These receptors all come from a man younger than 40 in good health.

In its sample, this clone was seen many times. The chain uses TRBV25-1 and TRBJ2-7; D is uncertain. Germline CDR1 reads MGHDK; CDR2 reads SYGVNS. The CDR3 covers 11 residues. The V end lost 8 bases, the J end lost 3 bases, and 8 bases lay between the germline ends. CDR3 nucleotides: TGTGCCAGCGGATTATTCTACGAGCAGTACTTC. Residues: CASGLFYEQYF.

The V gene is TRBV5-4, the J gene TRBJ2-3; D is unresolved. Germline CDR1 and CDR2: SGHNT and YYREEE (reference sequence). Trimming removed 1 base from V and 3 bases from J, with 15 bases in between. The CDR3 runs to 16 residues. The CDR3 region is CASSLLKGGFTDTQYF. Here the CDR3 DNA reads TGTGCCAGCAGCTTGTTGAAGGGTGGGTTTACAGATACGCAGTATTTT.

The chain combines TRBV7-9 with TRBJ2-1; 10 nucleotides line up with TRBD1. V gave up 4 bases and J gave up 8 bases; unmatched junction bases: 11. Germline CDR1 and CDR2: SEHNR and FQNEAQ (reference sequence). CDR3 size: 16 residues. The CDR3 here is CASSWAPGTGVHEQFF. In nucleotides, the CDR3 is TGTGCCAGCAGCTGGGCCCCCGGGACAGGGGTCCATGAGCAGTTCTTC.

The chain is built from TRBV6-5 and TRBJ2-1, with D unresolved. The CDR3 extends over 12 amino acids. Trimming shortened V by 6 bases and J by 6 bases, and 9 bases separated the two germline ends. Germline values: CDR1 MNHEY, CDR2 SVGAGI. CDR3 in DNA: TGTGCCAGCAGCGGTGGAAGCAATGAGCAGTTCTTC. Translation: CASSGGSNEQFF.

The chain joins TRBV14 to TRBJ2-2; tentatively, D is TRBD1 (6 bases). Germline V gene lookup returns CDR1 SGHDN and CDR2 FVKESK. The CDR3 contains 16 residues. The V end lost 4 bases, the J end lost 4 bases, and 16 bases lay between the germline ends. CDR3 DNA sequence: TGTGCCAGCAGCCTCTATAACAGGGTCTCCACCGGGGAGCTGTTTTTT. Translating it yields CASSLYNRVSTGELFF.

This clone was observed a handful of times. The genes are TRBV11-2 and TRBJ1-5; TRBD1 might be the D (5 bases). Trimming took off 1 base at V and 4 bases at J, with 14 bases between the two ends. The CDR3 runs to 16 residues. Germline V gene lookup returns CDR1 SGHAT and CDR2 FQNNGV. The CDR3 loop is CASSLAGGTANQPQHF. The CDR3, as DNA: TGTGCCAGCAGCTTAGCGGGTGGGACGGCGAATCAGCCCCAGCATTTT.

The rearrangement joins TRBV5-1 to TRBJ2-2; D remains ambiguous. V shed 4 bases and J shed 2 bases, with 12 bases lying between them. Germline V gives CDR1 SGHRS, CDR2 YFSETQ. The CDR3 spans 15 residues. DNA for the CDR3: TGCGCCAGCAGCCCATTAGCAGCAAACACCGGGGAGCTGTTTTTT. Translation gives CASSPLAANTGELFF.

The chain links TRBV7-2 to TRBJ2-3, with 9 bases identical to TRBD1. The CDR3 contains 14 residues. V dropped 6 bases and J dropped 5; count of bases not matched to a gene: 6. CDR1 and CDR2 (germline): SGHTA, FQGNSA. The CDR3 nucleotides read TGTGCCAGCAGTGAACAGGGGGCAAGAGATACGCAGTATTTT. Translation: CASSEQGARDTQYF.

Here the CDR3 DNA reads TGTGCCAGCAGTGAAGCGCCTCCGACGCAGTATTTT. Amino acids: CASSEAPPTQYF. This rearrangement joins TRBV2 to TRBJ2-3; D is unresolved. This CDR3 is built from 12 residues. V lost 0 bases and J 9 bases, leaving 7 bases between the germline ends. CDR1 SNHLY and CDR2 FYNNEI come from the germline V gene.

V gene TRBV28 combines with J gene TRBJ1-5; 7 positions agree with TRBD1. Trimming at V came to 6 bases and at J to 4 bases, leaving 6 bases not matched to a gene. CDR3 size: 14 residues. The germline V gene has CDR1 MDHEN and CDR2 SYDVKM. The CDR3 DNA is TGTGCCAGCAGACTCGGGACAGTAAATCAGCCCCAGCATTTT. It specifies CASRLGTVNQPQHF.